The rows below give T cell receptor beta chains drawn from one sample of a study of blood T cell repertoires in COVID-19. TCRdb's table, derived via immunoSEQ multiplex PCR, lists solely in-frame clones and lacks some. The sample yields around 200,000 clones, roughly 84% seen once. The sequencing input was peripheral blood. These receptors were obtained from a woman over 75 with acute or convalescent COVID-19. CDR3s include the opening cysteine and the closing phenylalanine or tryptophan. The D gene is left open where the match is weak. Rows may omit the clone size; those that give it use once, few, many or a size class.

D gene: TRBD2
J gene: TRBJ2-7
clone size: -
V gene: TRBV18
CDR3 protein: CASSPGLASTYEQYF
CDR3 DNA: TGTGCCAGCTCACCCGGACTAGCGTCTACCTACGAGCAGTACTTC

D gene: TRBD1
J gene: TRBJ1-1
clone size: -
V gene: TRBV5-8
CDR3 protein: CASSQYVGQGRFITEAFF
CDR3 DNA: TGTGCCAGCAGCCAGTATGTAGGACAGGGAAGGTTTATCACTGAAGCTTTCTTT

D gene: TRBD2
J gene: TRBJ2-2
clone size: -
V gene: TRBV18
CDR3 protein: CASSPLGTSGANTGELFF
CDR3 DNA: TGTGCCAGCTCACCGCTAGGGACTAGCGGGGCGAACACCGGGGAGCTGTTTTTT

D gene: -
J gene: TRBJ2-7
clone size: -
V gene: TRBV5-1
CDR3 protein: CASSFSGDLYEQYF
CDR3 DNA: TGCGCCAGCAGCTTTTCGGGGGATTTGTACGAGCAGTACTTC

D gene: -
J gene: TRBJ2-2
clone size: -
V gene: TRBV18
CDR3 protein: CASSPPNREMTGELFF
CDR3 DNA: TGTGCCAGCTCACCACCGAACAGGGAGATGACCGGGGAGCTGTTTTTT

D gene: -
J gene: TRBJ1-5
clone size: few
V gene: TRBV24-1
CDR3 protein: CATSDGTGRHQPQHF
CDR3 DNA: TGTGCCACCAGTGATGGAACAGGCCGGCATCAGCCCCAGCATTTT

D gene: TRBD1
J gene: TRBJ2-7
clone size: -
V gene: TRBV18
CDR3 protein: CASSQGATSYEQYF
CDR3 DNA: TGTGCCAGCTCCCAGGGGGCCACATCCTACGAGCAGTACTTC

D gene: -
J gene: TRBJ1-1
clone size: -
V gene: TRBV27
CDR3 protein: CASSLWGGPTSEGFF
CDR3 DNA: TGTGCCAGCAGTTTATGGGGGGGACCGACTTCCGAAGGTTTCTTT

D gene: TRBD2
J gene: TRBJ2-3
clone size: -
V gene: TRBV3-1/TRBV3-2
CDR3 protein: CASSQEWSTSQTSTDTQYF
CDR3 DNA: TGTGCCAGCAGCCAAGAATGGTCGACTAGCCAAACAAGCACAGATACGCAGTATTTT

D gene: TRBD1
J gene: TRBJ2-1
clone size: -
V gene: TRBV7-6
CDR3 protein: CASSLAYGTGVVNEQFF
CDR3 DNA: TGTGCCAGCAGCTTAGCCTATGGGACAGGGGTCGTCAATGAGCAGTTCTTC

D gene: TRBD1
J gene: TRBJ1-1
clone size: -
V gene: TRBV5-8
CDR3 protein: CASRMGGTGRNTEAFF
CDR3 DNA: TGTGCCAGCAGGATGGGGGGGACAGGGAGGAACACTGAAGCTTTCTTT

D gene: -
J gene: TRBJ2-3
clone size: -
V gene: TRBV7-9
CDR3 protein: CASSLGGVRADTQYF
CDR3 DNA: TGTGCCAGCAGCTTAGGCGGCGTCAGGGCAGATACGCAGTATTTT

D gene: -
J gene: TRBJ1-5
clone size: -
V gene: TRBV28
CDR3 protein: CASSLTRESLGYSNQPQHF
CDR3 DNA: TGTGCCAGCAGTTTAACCAGGGAATCTCTCGGGTATAGCAATCAGCCCCAGCATTTT

D gene: TRBD1
J gene: TRBJ2-1
clone size: -
V gene: TRBV9
CDR3 protein: CASSPRQGYYNEQFF
CDR3 DNA: TGTGCCAGCAGCCCCCGACAGGGGTATTACAATGAGCAGTTCTTC

D gene: -
J gene: TRBJ2-5
clone size: once
V gene: TRBV6-4
CDR3 protein: CASSDAPWGPRETQYF
CDR3 DNA: TGTGCCAGCAGTGACGCACCGTGGGGCCCCCGAGAGACCCAGTACTTC

D gene: TRBD1
J gene: TRBJ2-5
clone size: -
V gene: TRBV6-5
CDR3 protein: CASSRPGGQETQYF
CDR3 DNA: TGTGCCAGCAGCCGCCCAGGGGGACAAGAGACCCAGTACTTC

D gene: TRBD1
J gene: TRBJ1-2
clone size: -
V gene: TRBV5-1
CDR3 protein: CASSLTGGLYGYTF
CDR3 DNA: TGCGCCAGCAGCTTGACAGGGGGATTGTATGGCTACACCTTC

D gene: -
J gene: TRBJ1-5
clone size: -
V gene: TRBV6-2/TRBV6-3
CDR3 protein: CASSYREQPQHF
CDR3 DNA: TGTGCCAGCAGTTACAGGGAGCAGCCCCAGCATTTT